This T cell receptor (beta chain) appears in the sequencing data of a study of blood T cell repertoires in COVID-19. As for the study in general: The United States, Italy and Spain provided the acute and convalescent COVID-19 samples.

The CDR3 totals 13 residues. Germline CDR1 reads MNHEY; CDR2 reads SVGEGT. V gave up 5 bases and J gave up 8 bases, with 15 bases separating them. Original processing methods: Counts of nucleated cells, estimated from reference gene primer amplification, were obtained. Generated by immunoSEQ multiplex PCR, the TCRdb table keeps only in-frame clones and is missing some. For V, J and clone size, that table is used; D and trimming come from the DNA. This table has about 70,000 clones, roughly 83% appearing once. J is TRBJ1-2 and V is TRBV6-2 or TRBV6-3, with D possibly matching TRBD1 (5 bases). Sequencing input: peripheral blood. This TCR came from a man aged 30-40 years with COVID-19, enrolled during active disease. The CDR3 DNA is TGTGCCAGCAGTCCCGCCAGGGTGGACGGCTACACCTTC. Translating it yields CASSPARVDGYTF.